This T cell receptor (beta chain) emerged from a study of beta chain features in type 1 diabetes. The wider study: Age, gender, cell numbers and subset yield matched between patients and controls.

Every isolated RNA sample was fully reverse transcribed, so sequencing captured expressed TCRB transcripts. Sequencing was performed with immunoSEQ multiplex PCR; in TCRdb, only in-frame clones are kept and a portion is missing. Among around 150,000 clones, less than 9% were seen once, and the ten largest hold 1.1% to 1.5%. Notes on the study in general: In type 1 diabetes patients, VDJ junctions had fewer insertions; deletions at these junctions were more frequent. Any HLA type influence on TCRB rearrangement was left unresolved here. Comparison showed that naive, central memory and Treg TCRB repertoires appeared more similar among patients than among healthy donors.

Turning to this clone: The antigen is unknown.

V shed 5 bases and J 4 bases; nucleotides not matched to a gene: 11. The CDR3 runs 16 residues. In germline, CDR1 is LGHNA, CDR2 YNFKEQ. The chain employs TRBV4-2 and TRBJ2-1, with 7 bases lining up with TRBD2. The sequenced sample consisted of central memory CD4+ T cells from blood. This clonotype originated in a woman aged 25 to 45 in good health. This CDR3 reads CASSGAREIGYNEQFF. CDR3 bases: TGTGCCAGCAGCGGCGCGCGGGAGATCGGATACAATGAGCAGTTCTTC.